These T cell receptor beta chains were read from a single sample in a study of identical twins. One entry per CDR3 protein, called by TCRdb with MiXCR from the 5' RACE reads. The data show roughly 350,000 distinct CDR3 sequences, with 9% to 10% seen just once and 8% to 10% held by the top ten. Sequences were obtained from naive T cells sorted from blood. Receptors were obtained from a woman aged 45-59 years in good health. Both conserved end residues are part of each CDR3. A D gene is named only where the DNA matches it firmly. Clone size appears in some rows only: once, few, many, or a class for an expanded clone.

>few|TRBV24-1|-|TRBJ2-2
TGTGCCACCAGTGATTGGGACACCGGGGAGCTGTTTTTT
CATSDWDTGELFF
>many|TRBV6-6|-|TRBJ2-3
TGTGCCAGCAGTTACCAACTGGACAGCACAGATACGCAGTATTTT
CASSYQLDSTDTQYF
>-|TRBV4-2|-|TRBJ2-1
TGTGCCAGCAGCCAAGATCGTCAGCGGAGCTCCTACAATGAGCAGTTCTTC
CASSQDRQRSSYNEQFF
>-|TRBV19|-|TRBJ2-3
TGTGCCAGTAGTAAGGTCACCTTCACAGATACGCAGTATTTT
CASSKVTFTDTQYF
>-|TRBV29-1|TRBD2|TRBJ2-1
TGCAGCGTTGCCCCAAGCGGGATCAATGAGCAGTTCTTC
CSVAPSGINEQFF
>once|TRBV5-1|-|TRBJ2-1
TGCGCCAGCAGCTCAAATCCGTATTTAAACAATGAGCAGTTCTTC
CASSSNPYLNNEQFF
>-|TRBV12-3/TRBV12-4|-|TRBJ1-1
TGTGCCAGCAGTAGGCCAGGGGCGAACACTGAAGCTTTCTTT
CASSRPGANTEAFF
>many|TRBV5-5|-|TRBJ2-1
TGTGCCAGCAGCTTGGTAAGCGGTGTCATGAATGAGCAGTTCTTC
CASSLVSGVMNEQFF
>few|TRBV2|-|TRBJ2-1
TGTGCCAGCAGTGATCGTCCAGACCGCTACAATGAGCAGTTCTTC
CASSDRPDRYNEQFF
>-|TRBV7-8|TRBD2|TRBJ2-2
TGTGCCAGCAGATTTAGCGGGAAGGCCGGGGAGCTGTTTTTT
CASRFSGKAGELFF
>many|TRBV7-9|-|TRBJ1-2
TGTGCCAGCAGCTTACCCGCGAGTGCGACCTACACCTTC
CASSLPASATYTF
>many|TRBV20-1|-|TRBJ2-4
TGCAGTGCTCCTCTCGGGGGTTCCAAAAACATTCAGTACTTC
CSAPLGGSKNIQYF
>-|TRBV5-1|-|TRBJ2-2
TGCGCCAGCAGCTATCTGACGGGGGCGAACACCGGGGAGCTGTTTTTT
CASSYLTGANTGELFF
>-|TRBV6-1|-|TRBJ1-1
TGTGCCAGCGGAAAATTGAACACTGAAGCTTTCTTT
CASGKLNTEAFF
>many|TRBV12-3/TRBV12-4|TRBD2|TRBJ2-1
TGTGCCAGCAGTCCCCGCCTAGCGGGAGGGTGGAATGAGCAGTTCTTC
CASSPRLAGGWNEQFF
>many|TRBV12-3/TRBV12-4|-|TRBJ2-5
TGTGCCAGCAGGCCCGGAGATTCTGAGACCCAGTACTTC
CASRPGDSETQYF
>many|TRBV5-1|TRBD2|TRBJ2-1
TGCGCCAGCAGCATGGGAGGGAGGAGCTCCTACAATGAGCAGTTCTTC
CASSMGGRSSYNEQFF
>-|TRBV4-1|-|TRBJ2-7
TGCGCCAGCAGCCAAGAAGGGCAGCCAGGGTCCTACGAGCAGTACTTC
CASSQEGQPGSYEQYF
>many|TRBV12-3/TRBV12-4|-|TRBJ1-1
TGTGCCAGCAGTCTAAAGACGAACACTGAAGCTTTCTTT
CASSLKTNTEAFF
>few|TRBV2|-|TRBJ2-7
TGTGCCAGCGCCAGACAGAAGGTAGGATACGAGCAGTACTTC
CASARQKVGYEQYF
>many|TRBV12-3/TRBV12-4|-|TRBJ2-5
TGTGCCAGCAGTCAGGGGATCCAAGAGACCCAGTACTTC
CASSQGIQETQYF
>many|TRBV27|-|TRBJ2-7
TGTGCCAGCAGTTTCGGGGAGGCCTACGAGCAGTACTTC
CASSFGEAYEQYF
>few|TRBV20-1|-|TRBJ1-1
TGCAGTGCTCTACCTTTGCCGGGAGAGATGAACACTGAAGCTTTCTTT
CSALPLPGEMNTEAFF
>-|TRBV12-3/TRBV12-4|TRBD2|TRBJ2-2
TGTGCCAACGGGGGGGCCGGGGAGCTGTTTTTT
CANGGAGELFF
>-|TRBV5-1|-|TRBJ2-5
TGCGCCAGCAGCTCACCTGGACAGTTAAAAGAGACCCAGTACTTC
CASSSPGQLKETQYF
>-|TRBV7-9|-|TRBJ2-1
TGTGCCAGCACCAAATCCGGGAGGGACAGAAACAATGAGCAGTTCTTC
CASTKSGRDRNNEQFF
>many|TRBV18|-|TRBJ2-5
TGTGCCAGCAGTCCGGGACAAGAGACCCAGTACTTC
CASSPGQETQYF
>-|TRBV30|-|TRBJ2-2
TGTGCCTGGAGGCCTCGGGAGAACACCGGGGAGCTGTTTTTT
CAWRPRENTGELFF
>few|TRBV11-2|-|TRBJ2-1
TGTGCCAGCACGCAGTACAGACTATTACCTGGGCAGTTCTTC
CASTQYRLLPGQFF
>-|TRBV5-1|-|TRBJ2-5
TGCGCCAGTTATTTGGGGGGCCGAGAGACCCAGTACTTC
CASYLGGRETQYF
>-|TRBV3-1|-|TRBJ1-2
TGTGCCAGCGGCGACAACTCATATGGCTACACCTTC
CASGDNSYGYTF
>-|TRBV20-1|TRBD2|TRBJ2-3
TGCAGTGCCGGAGCGGGAGGGCCGAGGGATACGCAGTATTTT
CSAGAGGPRDTQYF
>many|TRBV10-3|-|TRBJ2-1
TGTGCCATCGGCGGGACAGCCGTCAATGAGCAGTTCTTC
CAIGGTAVNEQFF
>few|TRBV29-1|-|TRBJ2-2
TGCAGCGTCGCTTGGCAGCTCAACACCGGGGAGCTGTTTTTT
CSVAWQLNTGELFF
>-|TRBV9|TRBD2|TRBJ2-5
TGTGCCAGCAGCGTAGCTGGCGGGAGTGAGACCCAGTACTTC
CASSVAGGSETQYF
>-|TRBV5-1|TRBD2|TRBJ2-3
TGCGCCAGCAGCTTGGGTGGACTAGCGGCAGATACGCAGTATTTT
CASSLGGLAADTQYF
>-|TRBV3-1|TRBD1|TRBJ2-7
TGTGCCAGCAGCCAAGCGGACAGGAAGAACTACGAGCAGTACTTC
CASSQADRKNYEQYF
>-|TRBV3-1|-|TRBJ2-3
TGTGCCAGCAGCTATCTGGGACCCGAATCTGGGGCTACGCAGTATTTT
CASSYLGPESGATQYF
>-|TRBV20-1|-|TRBJ2-1
TGCAGTGCTAGAGGGTGGAGTGGAGGTATCGATGAGCAGTTCTTC
CSARGWSGGIDEQFF
>many|TRBV12-3/TRBV12-4|TRBD2|TRBJ2-7
TGTGCCAGCAGTTGGACCGGGAGGGCGGGAGAGCAGTACTTC
CASSWTGRAGEQYF
>few|TRBV3-1|-|TRBJ2-1
TGTGCCAGCAGCCAAGTTCCCGGGGAGCAGTTCTTC
CASSQVPGEQFF
>many|TRBV29-1|-|TRBJ2-5
TGCAGCGTTGACAGGGAAGAGACCCAGTACTTC
CSVDREETQYF
>few|TRBV5-1|TRBD2|TRBJ2-7
TGCGCCAGCAGCCTTCGGACTAGCGGGACCTCCTACGAGCAGTACTTC
CASSLRTSGTSYEQYF
>-|TRBV4-1|-|TRBJ1-4
TGCGCCAGCAGCCAAGGGGAATTTGGGGGCGATGAAAAACTGTTTTTT
CASSQGEFGGDEKLFF
>many|TRBV5-1|-|TRBJ2-7
TGCGCCAGCAGGACCTCCCGGGGGCAGTCCTACGAGCAGTACTTC
CASRTSRGQSYEQYF
>few|TRBV9|-|TRBJ2-1
TGTGCCAGCAACCCTAGGGACGGACTTAGTCACAATGAGCAGTTCTTC
CASNPRDGLSHNEQFF
>-|TRBV11-2|-|TRBJ1-4
TGTGCCAGCAGCGCGGTAGAAAGAAAACTGTTTTTT
CASSAVERKLFF
>-|TRBV11-1|-|TRBJ2-1
TGTGCCAGCAAGGACTGGGACAATGAGCAGTTCTTC
CASKDWDNEQFF